The 25 T cell receptor beta chains below all came from one sample that was sequenced in a study of molecular identifiers for immune sequencing clone quantification. TCRdb analysed the PCR reads with MiXCR anew, one entry per CDR3 protein. Of over 600,000 distinct CDR3 sequences in the sample, just under 20% were seen once. The sequenced sample consisted of naive CD8+ T cells from blood, with Jurkat cell RNA spiked in. Documented subset: FACS-sorted CD8+CD4-CCR7+CD45RA+ naive T cells. All receptors derive from a human donor in good health. Some libraries in this study had Jurkat cell RNA spiked in.

In its sample, this clonotype was seen many times. The chain couples TRBV5-4 to TRBJ2-3; the match to TRBD2 covers 7 bases. The ends lost 2 bases at V and 2 bases at J; junction bases unmatched: 5. The CDR3 totals 15 residues. From germline, CDR1 is SGHNT and CDR2 YYREEE (reference sequence). The CDR3 DNA is TGTGCCAGCAGCTTTCTAGCGGATTACACAGATACGCAGTATTTT. Translation gives CASSFLADYTDTQYF.

Comment on this clonotype: A much larger clonotype is one base distant, so this may be a read error. The rearrangement uses TRBV20-1 and TRBJ2-2; D possibly corresponds to TRBD2 (6 bases). Germline V CDR1 and CDR2: DFQATT, SNEGSKA (reference sequence). The CDR3 extends over 14 amino acids. Deletions cut 3 bases from V and 3 bases from J, with 11 bases between. CDR3 loop: CSASMGLDTGELFF. The DNA for the CDR3 is TGCAGTGCTAGCATGGGACTGGACACCGGGGAGCTGTTTTTT.

Many counts were recorded for this clonotype. The chain joins TRBV12-3 or TRBV12-4 to TRBJ2-7; D assignment may be TRBD1 or TRBD2 (5 bases each). The CDR3 has 13 amino acids. Trimming cost V 8 bases and J 5 bases, with 16 bases left between them. CDR3 sequence (DNA): TGTGCCAGCGAACTGGCAGGGAGCCACGAGCAGTACTTC. It yields the protein CASELAGSHEQYF.

This clonotype occurred many times. The chain links TRBV2 to TRBJ2-7; 9 positions agree with TRBD1. With 6 bases clipped from V and 4 bases from J, the junction kept 10 bases outside the gene matches. This CDR3 is 15 amino acids long. The germline gives CDR1 SNHLY, CDR2 FYNNEI. CDR3 protein: CASSKTGTGNYEQYF. CDR3 coding DNA: TGTGCCAGCAGCAAGACCGGGACAGGGAATTACGAGCAGTACTTC.

With regard to this clonotype: It may be a read error: a sequence one base away is much more abundant. This chain uses TRBV13 with TRBJ2-2; weak D call: TRBD2 (6 bases). This CDR3 contains 13 residues. V was cut by 5 bases and J by 9 bases, with 13 bases left in between. CDR1 is PRHDT, CDR2 FYEKMQ, per germline (reference sequence). This CDR3 is CASSRDWTRELFF. The CDR3 nucleotides are TGTGCCAGCAGCCGGGACTGGACCCGGGAGCTGTTTTTT. Supplemented by reference TRBV13 and TRBJ2-2, the full variable domain reads AAGVIQSPRHLIKEKRETATLKCYPIPRHDTVYWYQQGPGQDPQFLISFYEKMQSDKGSIPDRFSAQQFSDYHSELNMSSLELGDSALYFCASSRDWTRELFFGEGSRLTVL.

This clonotype has ten or more counts. V is TRBV5-6 and J is TRBJ1-4; D gene unclear. This CDR3 is 13 amino acids long. V was pared by 0 bases and J by 8 bases, with 8 bases between. Germline V lookup: CDR1 SGHDT, CDR2 YYEEEE. The CDR3 DNA follows: TGTGCCAGCAGCTTGGGGCAAGGAGAAAAACTGTTTTTT. It codes for CASSLGQGEKLFF.

The sample holds many counts of this clonotype. The chain has TRBV4-3 and TRBJ1-5; TRBD1 is a possible D gene (6 bases). The length of the CDR3 is 15 residues. Germline V gives CDR1 LGHNA, CDR2 YSLEER. Trimming pared 0 bases from V and 6 bases from J, leaving 12 bases between. In nucleotides, the CDR3 is TGCGCCAGCAGCCAAGATCTCAGGGGAGGTCAGCCCCAGCATTTT. Its protein product is CASSQDLRGGQPQHF.

This clonotype was recorded many times. The DNA of the CDR3 is TGCAGTGCTAGAGATAAGCAGGCAGGCATCTACGAGCAGTACTTC. Amino acids: CSARDKQAGIYEQYF. V is TRBV20-1 and J is TRBJ2-7; D not resolved. Between the trimmed V and J ends, which lost 0 bases and 3 bases, there was a span of 15 bases. The CDR3 runs to 15 residues. CDR1 and CDR2 (germline): DFQATT, SNEGSKA (reference sequence).

This chain joins TRBV20-1 and TRBJ2-7; 9 bases are shared with TRBD2. V shed 2 bases and J 3 bases; nucleotides not matched to a gene: 14. Germline lookup yields CDR1 DFQATT and CDR2 SNEGSKA (reference sequence). There are 17 residues in the CDR3. CDR3 sequence: CSARLPTGTSSFYEQYF. The CDR3 DNA reads TGCAGTGCTAGACTACCAACCGGGACTAGCAGTTTCTACGAGCAGTACTTC.

Concerning this clonotype: A clone one base away is much larger, so this may be a read error. The chain links TRBV5-1 to TRBJ2-3; the D is unclear. There are 13 residues in the CDR3. V lost 0 bases to trimming and J lost 7 bases, with 9 bases between them. Germline assignment: CDR1 SGHRS and CDR2 YFSETQ. CDR3 residues: CASSLETRYTQYF. Here the CDR3 DNA reads TGCGCCAGCAGCTTGGAGACAAGATATACGCAGTATTTT.

This clonotype was detected only a few times. The chain carries TRBV30 and TRBJ2-7, with TRBD1 matching 7 bases. V trimming: 2 bases; J trimming: 4 bases; junction bases outside the gene matches: 8. CDR3 length equals 14 residues. Germline values: CDR1 GTSNPN, CDR2 SVGIG (reference sequence). The CDR3 region has the DNA TGTGCCTGGAGTTTCGGGACAGCTTTTTACGAGCAGTACTTC. The encoded protein is CAWSFGTAFYEQYF. The full variable domain, with the rest looked up from reference TRBV30 and TRBJ2-7, is SQTIHQWPATLVQPVGSPLSLECTVEGTSNPNLYWYRQAAGRGLQLLFYSVGIGQISSEVPQNLSASRPQDRQFILSSKKLLLSDSGFYLCAWSFGTAFYEQYFGPGTRLTVT.

This clonotype was seen ten or more times. V and J are TRBV19 and TRBJ1-5; perhaps TRBD1 as D (5 bases). The CDR3 has 14 amino acids. V gave up 3 bases and J gave up 9 bases, with 15 bases separating them. Germline-derived CDR1 and CDR2 are LNHDA and SQIVND (reference sequence). The CDR3 bases are TGTGCCAGTAGTATTGGGACCCGGCGAGGGCCCCAGCATTTT. Translating gives CASSIGTRRGPQHF.

The sample holds many counts of this clonotype. The chain employs TRBV4-3 and TRBJ2-2; unclear D gene. Trimming pared 6 bases from V and 6 bases from J, leaving 11 bases between. The CDR3 spans 13 residues. Germline CDR1 and CDR2: LGHNA and YSLEER. The CDR3 reads CASSRWMAGELFF. In DNA, the CDR3 is TGCGCCAGCAGTAGGTGGATGGCCGGGGAGCTGTTTTTT.

This clonotype occurred many times. The chain is built from TRBV28 and TRBJ1-1; possibly TRBD1 for D (6 bases). Trimming took off 5 bases at V and 3 bases at J, with 13 bases between the two ends. The CDR3 loop spans 14 amino acids. CDR1 is MDHEN, CDR2 SYDVKM, per germline. CDR3 DNA sequence: TGTGCCAGCAGTGGGGGGGCCGTGGACACTGAAGCTTTCTTT. Translated, it gives CASSGGAVDTEAFF.

This clonotype was observed at least ten times. The rearrangement links TRBV4-3 to TRBJ2-1; tentatively, D is TRBD1 or TRBD2 (6 bases each). The CDR3 covers 13 residues. Germline V lookup: CDR1 LGHNA, CDR2 YSLEER. Trimming stripped 0 bases from V and 15 bases from J, with 15 bases between. The CDR3 here is CASSQDAPGARFF. CDR3 DNA: TGCGCCAGCAGCCAAGATGCGCCGGGGGCCCGGTTCTTC.

As to this clonotype: A much larger clone lies one base from this, so it may be a read error. CDR3 sequence reads: CASRTGFGSPLRF. The CDR3 DNA reads TGTGCCAGCCGTACAGGTTTTGGATCACCCCTCCGCTTT. The chain combines TRBV19 with TRBJ1-6, with D perhaps TRBD1 (5 bases). In germline, CDR1 is LNHDA, CDR2 SQIVND (reference sequence). This CDR3 spans 13 amino acids. Together with reference TRBV19 and TRBJ1-6, the CDR3 gives the full variable domain: DGGITQSPKYLFRKEGQNVTLSCEQNLNHDAMYWYRQDPGQGLRLIYYSQIVNDFQKGDIAEGYSVSREKKESFPLTVTSAQKNPTAFYLCASRTGFGSPLRFGNGTRLTVT.

Concerning this clonotype: A read error may be the cause here, since a much bigger clone is one base away. The rearrangement joins TRBV6-2 or TRBV6-3 to TRBJ2-2; D is unclear. The CDR3 runs to 14 residues. From germline, CDR1 is MNHEY and CDR2 SVGEGT. The CDR3 DNA reads as TGTACCAGCAGTTATCTTCACCAACCCGGGGAGCTGTTTTTT. It specifies CTSSYLHQPGELFF.

This clonotype occurred many times. The chain carries TRBV9 and TRBJ2-3; 8 positions agree with TRBD2. Losses at the gene ends were 0 bases for V and 6 bases for J; bases not matched to a gene: 6. Germline V gives CDR1 SGDLS, CDR2 YYNGEE. The CDR3 runs to 15 residues. CDR3 protein: CASSVDGGALDTQYF. CDR3 bases: TGTGCCAGCAGCGTAGACGGGGGGGCCTTGGATACGCAGTATTTT.

This clonotype was seen a few times. The V gene is TRBV15, the J gene TRBJ1-2; 8 nucleotides line up with TRBD1. The germline gives CDR1 LNHNV, CDR2 YYDKDF (reference sequence). The CDR3 length is 14 residues. The V segment lost 2 bases and the J segment 3 bases; nucleotides outside the gene matches: 2. CDR3 amino acids: CATSRSGQDYGYTF. The CDR3 DNA is TGTGCCACCAGCAGATCGGGACAGGACTATGGCTACACCTTC.

This chain links TRBV4-1 with TRBJ2-3; D gene unclear. Per germline, CDR1 MGHRA and CDR2 YSYEKL. The germline V and J ends were trimmed by 0 bases and 3 bases, with 16 bases remaining between them. The length of the CDR3 is 17 residues. In DNA, the CDR3 is TGCGCCAGCAGCCAAGATCCATACCGAACTGTGACAGATACGCAGTATTTT. Protein product: CASSQDPYRTVTDTQYF.

This clonotype was recorded many times. The rearrangement joins TRBV3-1 to TRBJ2-6; D is uncertain. V was trimmed by 3 bases and J by 0 bases, leaving 6 bases between them. The CDR3 spans 15 residues. Germline CDR1 is LGHDT and CDR2 is YNNKEL (reference sequence). In nucleotides, the CDR3 is TGTGCCAGCAGCCAGATTAGCTCTGGGGCCAACGTCCTGACTTTC. Its protein is CASSQISSGANVLTF.

The chain couples TRBV6-2 or TRBV6-3 to TRBJ2-2; tentatively, D is TRBD2 (5 bases). V dropped 0 bases and J dropped 4 bases, with 9 bases sitting between them. This CDR3 region has 15 residues. The germline CDR1 and CDR2 sequences are MNHEY and SVGEGT. The CDR3 DNA sequence: TGTGCCAGCAGTTACTCTACCCGGGGCACCGGGGAGCTGTTTTTT. It encodes CASSYSTRGTGELFF.

This clonotype was observed many times. This chain links TRBV7-9 with TRBJ2-3; a possible D gene is TRBD1 (5 bases). The CDR3 has 15 residues. V lost 2 bases to trimming and J lost 4 bases, with 13 bases between them. Germline CDR1 reads SEHNR; CDR2 reads FQNEAQ (reference sequence). The CDR3 spells CASSLSQGFPDTQYF. In DNA form, the CDR3 reads TGTGCCAGCAGCTTAAGTCAGGGTTTCCCAGATACGCAGTATTTT.

This clonotype has ten or more counts. This rearrangement joins TRBV12-3 or TRBV12-4 to TRBJ2-6; no reliable D call. V was cut by 3 bases and J by 4 bases, with 4 bases left in between. This CDR3 spans 13 amino acids. The chain's CDR3 is CASSLEGANVLTF. Written as DNA, the CDR3 is TGTGCCAGCAGTTTGGAGGGGGCCAACGTCCTGACTTTC.

This clonotype was seen at least ten times. One junction end does not reproduce the germline sequence, and a read error may be involved. The V gene is TRBV29-1, the J gene TRBJ2-5, with 7 bases fitting TRBD2. The V gene's germline CDR1 is SQVTM and CDR2 ANQGSEA. This CDR3 is 14 amino acids long. As DNA, the CDR3 is TGCAGCGCTGAAACTAGCGTTGTAGAAGAGACCCAGTACTTC. Its translation is CSAETSVVEETQYF.